These 16 T cell receptor beta chains were sequenced from one sample in a study of blood T cell repertoires in COVID-19. TCRdb's table, derived via immunoSEQ multiplex PCR, lists solely in-frame clones and lacks some. Counted here are about 280,000 clones, around 83% occurring once; the ten biggest clones make up roughly 4.7%. Material for sequencing was PBMCs or T cells enriched from blood (not recorded which). All receptors derive from a man aged 40-50 years who had been exposed to COVID-19.

The chain has TRBV30 and TRBJ2-1; D is unclear. The CDR3 is 12 residues long. Trimming removed 8 bases at V and 8 bases at J, with 16 bases between. Germline V CDR1 and CDR2: GTSNPN, SVGIG (reference sequence). The CDR3 DNA reads as TGTGCCGGTTCTGTTTCTAGGTATGAGCAGTTCTTC. Its translation is CAGSVSRYEQFF.

DNA for the CDR3: TGTGCCAGCAGTTTAGGACCCCGACTAGCGGGAGGGTCGGTCGGACCCTACAATGAGCAGTTCTTC. Translation: CASSLGPRLAGGSVGPYNEQFF. The chain combines TRBV27 with TRBJ2-1, with 14 bases matching TRBD2. Germline V CDR1 and CDR2: MNHEY, SMNVEV (reference sequence). This CDR3 has 22 residues. Trimming removed 2 bases from V and 2 bases from J; junction bases left unmatched: 17.

This chain links TRBV12-3 or TRBV12-4 with TRBJ2-1, with D perhaps matching TRBD1 (5 bases). The V and J ends lost 0 bases and 9 bases respectively, with 9 bases between them. The CDR3 has 13 residues. CDR3 sequence: CASSLAGRGEQFF. As DNA, the CDR3 is TGTGCCAGCAGTTTAGCGGGAAGGGGTGAGCAGTTCTTC.

The V call is TRBV5-1, the J call TRBJ1-1; 9 nucleotides agree with TRBD1. There are 16 residues in the CDR3. Losses at the gene ends were 3 bases for V and 4 bases for J; bases not matched to a gene: 10. The V gene's germline CDR1 is SGHRS and CDR2 YFSETQ. As DNA, the CDR3 is TGCGCCAGCAGCTCAACCGCCGGGACAGGGCCCACTGAAGCTTTCTTT. This translates into CASSSTAGTGPTEAFF.

The chain recombines TRBV19 with TRBJ2-3; 13 bases match TRBD2. The CDR3 runs 14 residues. CDR1 and CDR2 from the germline V gene are LNHDA and SQIVND (reference sequence). With 11 bases clipped from V and 5 bases from J, the junction kept 7 bases outside the gene matches. The CDR3 region is CACGGLAGIDTQYF. The CDR3 region has the DNA TGTGCCTGCGGGGGACTAGCGGGAATAGATACGCAGTATTTT.

In its sample, this clone was seen once. The chain couples TRBV11-3 to TRBJ2-7; the match to TRBD2 covers 11 bases. The CDR3 is 15 amino acids. Trimming took 2 bases from V and 1 from J; bases not matched to a gene: 1. Germline V gene data show CDR1 as SGHNT and CDR2 as YENEEA. CDR3 residues: CASSLTSGRSYEQYF. The DNA of the CDR3 is TGTGCCAGCAGCTTAACTAGCGGGAGATCCTACGAGCAGTACTTC.

In this sample, this clone is medium-sized. J is TRBJ1-3 and V is TRBV18; D gene ambiguous. This CDR3 has 15 amino acids. V was trimmed by 6 bases and J by 4 bases, leaving 16 bases between them. Germline assignment: CDR1 KGHSH and CDR2 LQKENI. The CDR3 DNA is TGTGCCAGCTCTACAACTAGGGCCGCAGGAAACACCATATATTTT. Translation: CASSTTRAAGNTIYF. The full variable domain, completed using reference TRBV18 and TRBJ1-3, is NAGVMQNPRHLVRRRGQEARLRCSPMKGHSHVYWYRQLPEEGLKFMVYLQKENIIDESGMPKERFSAEFPKEGPSILRIQQVVRGDSAAYFCASSTTRAAGNTIYFGEGSWLTVV.

The chain has TRBV19 and TRBJ1-1; no firm D call. V was trimmed by 0 bases and J by 3 bases, leaving 26 bases between them. This CDR3 is 20 amino acids long. Per germline, CDR1 LNHDA and CDR2 SQIVND (reference sequence). Written as DNA, the CDR3 is TGTGCCAGTAGTATAGATCTACGTAAATCGGAGCTAAAAAGATACACTGAAGCTTTCTTT. Its translation: CASSIDLRKSELKRYTEAFF.

The rearrangement links TRBV29-1 to TRBJ2-1, with D possibly TRBD1 on 6 matching bases. CDR3 length: 12 amino acids. V was shortened by 7 bases and J by 7 bases, with 14 bases between the two germline ends. From germline, CDR1 is SQVTM and CDR2 ANQGSEA. For the CDR3, the DNA is TGCAGCGGGGGACAAGATCGAAATGAGCAGTTCTTC. Translated: CSGGQDRNEQFF.

This chain uses TRBV6-5 with TRBJ2-2, with D possibly matching TRBD1 (6 bases). The length of the CDR3 is 15 residues. Germline CDR1 MNHEY, CDR2 SVGAGI. Deletions cut 5 bases from V and 5 bases from J, with 15 bases between. CDR3 DNA: TGTGCCAGCAGTCGGCGACAGGCTCAGACCGGGGAGCTGTTTTTT. The encoded protein is CASSRRQAQTGELFF.

The chain combines TRBV11-3 with TRBJ2-6; D call uncertain. The CDR3 contains 14 residues. V was trimmed by 4 bases and J by 1 base, leaving 5 bases between them. In germline, CDR1 is SGHNT, CDR2 YENEEA. The CDR3 DNA follows: TGTGCCAGCAGCTCCTCTTCTGGGGCCAACGTCCTGACTTTC. It encodes CASSSSSGANVLTF.

This clone came up a few times. The CDR3 DNA reads as TGTGCCAGCAGCTCGGCGGGAAGGGGGCTTGGGGAGACCCAGTACTTC. Its translation: CASSSAGRGLGETQYF. The gene calls are TRBV7-3 and TRBJ2-5, with D perhaps TRBD1 (7 bases). Germline CDR1 SGHTA, CDR2 FQGTGA. Trimming took 4 bases from V and 5 from J, leaving 20 bases between them. The CDR3 runs 16 residues.

V and J are TRBV30 and TRBJ2-3; D not resolved. This CDR3 contains 13 residues. V was cut by 1 base and J by 4 bases, with 9 bases left in between. Germline CDR1 is GTSNPN and CDR2 is SVGIG (reference sequence). CDR3 amino acids: CAWSGAVSDTQYF. The CDR3 bases are TGTGCCTGGAGTGGGGCCGTATCAGATACGCAGTATTTT. Using reference TRBV30 and TRBJ2-3 for the parts outside the CDR3, the full variable domain is SQTIHQWPATLVQPVGSPLSLECTVEGTSNPNLYWYRQAAGRGLQLLFYSVGIGQISSEVPQNLSASRPQDRQFILSSKKLLLSDSGFYLCAWSGAVSDTQYFGPGTRLTVL.

V gene TRBV7-8 combines with J gene TRBJ2-7; 10 bases are shared with TRBD1. This CDR3 region has 16 residues. V was clipped by 0 bases and J by 4 bases; unmatched bases: 6. The germline CDR1 and CDR2 sequences are SGHVS and FQNEAQ. CDR3 nucleotides: TGTGCCAGCAGCTTAGCGTTAGGACAGGGGGTGTACGAGCAGTACTTC. It translates to CASSLALGQGVYEQYF. Filled out from reference TRBV7-8 and TRBJ2-7, the complete variable domain reads GAGVSQSPRYKVAKRGQDVALRCDPISGHVSLFWYQQALGQGPEFLTYFQNEAQLDKSGLPSDRFFAERPEGSVSTLKIQRTQQEDSAVYLCASSLALGQGVYEQYFGPGTRLTVT.

This chain connects TRBV13 to TRBJ2-5; 12 positions agree with TRBD1. V was pared by 5 bases and J by 6 bases, with 7 bases of the junction left unmatched. The CDR3 has 15 residues. Germline CDR1 and CDR2: PRHDT and FYEKMQ (reference sequence). CDR3 in amino acids: CASSPGTGGKKTQYF. The CDR3 DNA follows: TGTGCCAGCAGCCCCGGGACAGGGGGCAAGAAGACCCAGTACTTC.

This chain links TRBV12-2 with TRBJ1-5; the table's D call of TRBD1 was not tested on the DNA. TRBV12-2 is termed a pseudogene. The CDR3 is made up of 16 amino acids. CDR3 nucleotide sequence: TGTGCAAGTCGCTTAGGGTGGGGGACACCTTATCAGCCCCAGCATTTT. Protein product: CASRLGWGTPYQPQHF.